The T cell receptor (beta chain) described here comes from a study of blood T cell repertoires in COVID-19. At the level of the study: Samples representing acute and convalescent COVID-19 were sourced from the United States, Italy and Spain. The analysed material was cDNA or gDNA that came from T cells, B-cell-depleted T cells, or PBMCs.

Per the study methods: Using reference gene primer amplification, nucleated cell counts were estimated. Profiling relied on immunoSEQ multiplex PCR, and the TCRdb table lists in-frame clones only, not all of them. That table furnishes V, J and clone size, whereas the DNA furnished D and trimming. The table lists about 200,000 clones, roughly four fifths of them singletons, with around 2.3% in the top ten. The CDR3 runs 12 residues. Trimming took off 4 bases at V and 8 bases at J, with 11 bases between the two ends. Germline V gene lookup returns CDR1 WSHSY and CDR2 SAAADI. V is TRBV10-2 and J is TRBJ1-2; D gene unclear. The receptor was derived from a middle-aged woman with active or convalescent COVID-19. Material for sequencing was peripheral blood. CDR3: CASSVWQSGYTF. CDR3 nucleotides: TGCGCCAGCAGTGTATGGCAGTCAGGCTACACCTTC.